Presented here are 19 T cell receptor beta chains from one specimen sequenced in a study of T cell repertoires in cytomegalovirus infection. Their target antigens are unknown. TCRdb re-analysed the reads in MiXCR, keeping a single row per CDR3 protein. This sample carries around 99,000 distinct CDR3 sequences, around 28% of them seen once, and the ten largest clones take about 81%. The sample here was CD8+ T cells from cultured PBMCs, taken from culture after CMV antigen stimulation. Receptor source: a human donor in good health (CMV status not recorded). Some clones in this sample may be carry-over from other donors' samples.

This clonotype occurred a few times. This chain uses TRBV2 with TRBJ2-5; 9 nucleotides agree with TRBD1. Germline V gene lookup returns CDR1 SNHLY and CDR2 FYNNEI. This CDR3 is 15 amino acids long. V lost 0 bases, J lost 5 bases, and 4 bases stayed unmatched. CDR3 residues: CASSEAGTGWETQYF. The DNA of the CDR3 is TGTGCCAGCAGTGAAGCGGGGACAGGGTGGGAGACCCAGTACTTC.

This clonotype was observed a single time. The CDR3: CSVGVAGGVAGELFF. The CDR3 DNA reads TGCAGCGTTGGGGTTGCAGGGGGCGTTGCTGGGGAGCTGTTTTTT. V and J are TRBV29-1 and TRBJ2-2; TRBD1 matches at 8 bases. V lost 4 bases and J lost 8; bases outside the gene matches: 12. The CDR3 is made up of 15 amino acids. Germline V lookup: CDR1 SQVTM, CDR2 ANQGSEA.

Details on this clonotype: A much larger clone sits a single nucleotide away, making a read error possible. The chain combines TRBV7-9 with TRBJ2-5; D possibly corresponds to TRBD2 (5 bases). From germline, CDR1 is SEHNR and CDR2 FQNEAQ (reference sequence). The CDR3 totals 13 residues. V was clipped by 7 bases and J by 3 bases, with 12 bases between them. For the CDR3, the DNA is TGTGCCAGCACTGGCGGGCTCGAAGAGACCCAGTACTTC. Protein product: CASTGGLEETQYF.

The rearrangement links TRBV11-1 to TRBJ1-1; possible D gene TRBD1, 5 bases. The CDR3 extends over 12 amino acids. Germline V lookup: CDR1 SGHAT, CDR2 FQDESV (reference sequence). V was pared by 6 bases and J by 4 bases, with 9 bases between. In DNA, the CDR3 is TGTGCCAGCAGGACAGCGGGCACTGAAGCTTTCTTT. Its translation is CASRTAGTEAFF.

V is TRBV4-2 and J is TRBJ1-1; D not resolved. V lost 0 bases to trimming and J lost 0 bases, with 14 bases between them. Germline V CDR1 and CDR2: LGHNA, YNFKEQ. CDR3 length equals 17 residues. CDR3 residues: CASSQDWSGQLNTEAFF. The CDR3 DNA reads TGTGCCAGCAGCCAAGATTGGAGTGGGCAGTTGAACACTGAAGCTTTCTTT.

The J gene is TRBJ2-2, the V gene TRBV12-5; D might be TRBD1 or TRBD2, each matching 5 bases. The CDR3 runs to 17 residues. Between the trimmed V and J ends, which lost 0 bases and 5 bases, there was a span of 16 bases. Germline values: CDR1 LGHNT, CDR2 FRNRAP. The DNA of the CDR3 is TGTGCTAGTGGTTTGGTAGCGCTGGGGGAGAAGACCGGGGAGCTGTTTTTT. It is translated as CASGLVALGEKTGELFF.

At least ten counts were recorded for this clonotype. The chain links TRBV7-6 to TRBJ2-7; D unclear. The CDR3 consists of 14 residues. The V gene's germline CDR1 is SGHVS and CDR2 FNYEAQ. V was cut by 3 bases and J by 0 bases, with 9 bases left in between. CDR3 sequence: CASSLGTHSYEQYF. The CDR3 bases are TGTGCCAGCAGCTTGGGCACCCACTCCTACGAGCAGTACTTC.

This clonotype was observed at least ten times. The chain links TRBV7-2 to TRBJ2-3; no clear D. CDR3 length equals 17 residues. Germline V gene sequence: CDR1 SGHTA, CDR2 FQGNSA. Trimming shortened V by 0 bases and J by 2 bases, and 15 bases separated the two germline ends. The CDR3 loop is CASSLAFKIRLTDTQYF. The CDR3 DNA is TGTGCCAGCAGCTTAGCGTTCAAGATCCGACTCACAGATACGCAGTATTTT.

The table lists this clonotype with a few counts. The CDR3 DNA follows: TGTGCCAGCGTCCCTGACAGGGGGTTCTCCTACAATGAGCAGTTCTTC. Protein product: CASVPDRGFSYNEQFF. This rearrangement joins TRBV2 to TRBJ2-1; 9 bases are a match to TRBD1. The V and J ends lost 8 bases and 0 bases, in that order; junction bases with no gene match: 8. Germline V lookup: CDR1 SNHLY, CDR2 FYNNEI. The CDR3 totals 16 residues.

The chain employs TRBV2 and TRBJ2-2, with D hard to call. This CDR3 is 13 amino acids long. Germline lookup yields CDR1 SNHLY and CDR2 FYNNEI. Trimming removed 4 bases from V and 3 bases from J, with 6 bases in between. The CDR3 protein is CASSAGYTGELFF. CDR3 coding DNA: TGTGCCAGCAGTGCGGGTTACACCGGGGAGCTGTTTTTT.

The table lists this clonotype with a few counts. The genes are TRBV12-3 or TRBV12-4 and TRBJ1-2; D perhaps matches TRBD1 (5 bases). Between the trimmed V and J ends, which lost 4 bases and 5 bases, there was a span of 11 bases. The length of the CDR3 is 13 residues. DNA of the CDR3: TGTGCCAGCAGTTCAGGGACCCTATATGGCTACACCTTC. It yields the protein CASSSGTLYGYTF.

This rearrangement joins TRBV2 to TRBJ1-6, with a possible D match to TRBD1 (6 bases). The CDR3 has 14 amino acids. From germline, CDR1 is SNHLY and CDR2 FYNNEI. The ends were cut back, 8 bases at V and 6 bases at J, with 14 bases in the middle. CDR3 region: CASHGGQGNSPLHF. CDR3 nucleotides: TGTGCCAGCCACGGGGGGCAGGGTAATTCACCCCTCCACTTT. The whole variable domain, filled in from reference TRBV2 and TRBJ1-6, reads EPEVTQTPSHQVTQMGQEVILRCVPISNHLYFYWYRQILGQKVEFLVSFYNNEISEKSEIFDDQFSVERPDGSNFTLKIRSTKLEDSAMYFCASHGGQGNSPLHFGNGTRLTVT.

The sample holds a few counts of this clonotype. The J gene is TRBJ2-4, the V gene TRBV25-1; D may be TRBD1 (5 bases). V was shortened by 2 bases and J by 1 base, with 12 bases between the two germline ends. Germline CDR1 is MGHDK and CDR2 is SYGVNS. CDR3 length equals 16 residues. CDR3 residues: CASSEGASKAKNIQYF. The DNA of the CDR3 is TGTGCCAGCAGTGAAGGGGCCAGTAAGGCCAAAAACATTCAGTACTTC.

This clonotype was seen a few times. The chain joins TRBV12-5 to TRBJ1-4; no firm D call. The germline V and J ends were trimmed by 2 bases and 0 bases, with 10 bases remaining between them. The CDR3 is made up of 16 amino acids. Per the germline V gene, CDR1 is LGHNT and CDR2 is FRNRAP. The CDR3: CASGLSAAPTNEKLFF. As DNA, the CDR3 is TGTGCTAGTGGTTTGTCGGCAGCTCCAACTAATGAAAAACTGTTTTTT.

The chain is built from TRBV7-2 and TRBJ2-1, with 7 bases aligning to TRBD1. The V gene end was trimmed by 5 bases and the J gene end by 1 base; junction bases not matched to a gene: 8. The CDR3 consists of 16 residues. CDR1 SGHTA and CDR2 FQGNSA come from the germline V gene. The CDR3 spells CASSVSGTVSYNEQFF. DNA of the CDR3: TGTGCCAGCAGCGTTTCCGGGACAGTATCCTACAATGAGCAGTTCTTC. The whole variable domain, filled in from reference TRBV7-2 and TRBJ2-1, reads GAGVSQSPSNKVTEKGKDVELRCDPISGHTALYWYRQSLGQGLEFLIYFQGNSAPDKSGLPSDRFSAERTGGSVSTLTIQRTQQEDSAVYLCASSVSGTVSYNEQFFGPGTRLTVL.

This clonotype has a handful of counts. The chain carries TRBV6-5 and TRBJ1-2, with D unclear. This CDR3 is 15 amino acids long. Germline CDR1 and CDR2: MNHEY and SVGAGI. V gave up 1 base and J gave up 0 bases, with 9 bases separating them. CDR3 coding DNA: TGTGCCAGCAGTTACTACCGGGTCCCTAACTATGGCTACACCTTC. Translation: CASSYYRVPNYGYTF.

The V call is TRBV18, the J call TRBJ2-3; D remains ambiguous. The length of the CDR3 is 11 residues. In germline, CDR1 is KGHSH, CDR2 LQKENI. V was clipped by 3 bases and J by 6 bases, with 4 bases between them. The CDR3 DNA follows: TGTGCCAGCTCACCCTCGGATACGCAGTATTTT. As protein: CASSPSDTQYF.

The rearrangement joins TRBV11-1 to TRBJ2-5, with D perhaps assigned TRBD1 or TRBD2 (5 bases each). The V and J ends lost 2 bases and 5 bases respectively, with 12 bases between them. From germline, CDR1 is SGHAT and CDR2 FQDESV (reference sequence). CDR3 length: 14 amino acids. This CDR3 reads CASSLPQGPETQYF. CDR3 coding DNA: TGTGCCAGCAGCTTACCTCAGGGACCGGAGACCCAGTACTTC.

This clonotype turned up a few times. The DNA for the CDR3 is TGTGCCAGTAGTATCGGATGGGTTTCCTACAATGAGCAGTTCTTC. Protein: CASSIGWVSYNEQFF. The chain combines TRBV19 with TRBJ2-1; D not resolved. Germline CDR1 LNHDA, CDR2 SQIVND (reference sequence). The ends were cut back, 3 bases at V and 1 base at J, with 10 bases in the middle. The CDR3 length is 15 residues. Full variable domain (remainder filled in from reference TRBV19 and TRBJ2-1): DGGITQSPKYLFRKEGQNVTLSCEQNLNHDAMYWYRQDPGQGLRLIYYSQIVNDFQKGDIAEGYSVSREKKESFPLTVTSAQKNPTAFYLCASSIGWVSYNEQFFGPGTRLTVL.